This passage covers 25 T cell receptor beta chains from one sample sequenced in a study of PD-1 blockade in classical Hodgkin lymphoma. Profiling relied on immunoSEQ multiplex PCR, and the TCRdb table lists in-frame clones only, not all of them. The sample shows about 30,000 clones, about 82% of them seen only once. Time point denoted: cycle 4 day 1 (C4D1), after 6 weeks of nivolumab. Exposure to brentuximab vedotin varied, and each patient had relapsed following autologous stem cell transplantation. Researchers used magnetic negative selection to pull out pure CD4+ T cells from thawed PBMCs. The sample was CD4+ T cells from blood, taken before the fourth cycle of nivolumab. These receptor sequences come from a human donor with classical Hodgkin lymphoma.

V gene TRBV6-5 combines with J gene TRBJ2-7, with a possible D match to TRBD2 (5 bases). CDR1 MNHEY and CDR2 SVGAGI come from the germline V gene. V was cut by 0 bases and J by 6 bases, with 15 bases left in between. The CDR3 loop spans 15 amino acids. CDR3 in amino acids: CASSYSGSHSGEQYF. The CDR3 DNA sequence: TGTGCCAGCAGTTACTCGGGGTCCCACAGCGGCGAGCAGTACTTC.

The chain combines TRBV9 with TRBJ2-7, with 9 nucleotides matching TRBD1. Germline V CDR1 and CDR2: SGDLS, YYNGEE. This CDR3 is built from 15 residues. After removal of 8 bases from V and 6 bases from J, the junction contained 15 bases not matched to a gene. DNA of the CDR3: TGTGCCAGAATATCCCCCCGGGACAGGGAGCGCGAGCAGTACTTC. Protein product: CARISPRDREREQYF.

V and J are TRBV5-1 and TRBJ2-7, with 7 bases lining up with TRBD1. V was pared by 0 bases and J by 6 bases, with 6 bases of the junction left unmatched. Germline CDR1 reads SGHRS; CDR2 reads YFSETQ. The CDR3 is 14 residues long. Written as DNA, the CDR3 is TGCGCCAGCAGCTTGGACGGTGACAGGGTCGAGCAGTACTTC. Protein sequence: CASSLDGDRVEQYF.

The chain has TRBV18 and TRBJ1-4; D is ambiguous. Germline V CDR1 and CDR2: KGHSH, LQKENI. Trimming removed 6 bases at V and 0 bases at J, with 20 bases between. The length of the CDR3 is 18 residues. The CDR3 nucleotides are TGTGCCAGCTCGAAAGTATCAGGTTCCCTCGCAACTAATGAAAAACTGTTTTTT. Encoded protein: CASSKVSGSLATNEKLFF.

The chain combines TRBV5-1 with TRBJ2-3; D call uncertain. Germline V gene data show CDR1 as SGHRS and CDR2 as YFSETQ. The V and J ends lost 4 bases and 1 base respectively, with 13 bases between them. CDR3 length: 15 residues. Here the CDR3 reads CASSVQPPGTDTQYF. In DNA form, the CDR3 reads TGCGCCAGCAGCGTGCAGCCCCCTGGCACAGATACGCAGTATTTT.

This CDR3 is CASSPPGRGSNEAFF. CDR3 sequence (DNA): TGCGCCAGCAGCCCCCCTGGACGGGGGAGTAATGAAGCTTTCTTT. The chain links TRBV5-1 to TRBJ1-1; D may be TRBD1 (5 bases). Germline V gives CDR1 SGHRS, CDR2 YFSETQ. The CDR3 consists of 15 residues. Trimming cost V 4 bases and J 7 bases, with 20 bases left between them.

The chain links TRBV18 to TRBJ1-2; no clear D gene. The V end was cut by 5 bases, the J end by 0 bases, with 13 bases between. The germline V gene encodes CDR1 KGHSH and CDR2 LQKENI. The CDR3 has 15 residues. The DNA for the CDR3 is TGTGCCAGCTCAGCCCGCTGGGAGGCTAACTATGGCTACACCTTC. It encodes CASSARWEANYGYTF.

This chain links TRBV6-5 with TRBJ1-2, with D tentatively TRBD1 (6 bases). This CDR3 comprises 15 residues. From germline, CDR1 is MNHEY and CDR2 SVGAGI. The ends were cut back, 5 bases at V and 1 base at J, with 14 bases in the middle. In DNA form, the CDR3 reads TGTGCCAGCAGTGGATCAGGGGTCGGTAACTATGGCTACACCTTC. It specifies CASSGSGVGNYGYTF.

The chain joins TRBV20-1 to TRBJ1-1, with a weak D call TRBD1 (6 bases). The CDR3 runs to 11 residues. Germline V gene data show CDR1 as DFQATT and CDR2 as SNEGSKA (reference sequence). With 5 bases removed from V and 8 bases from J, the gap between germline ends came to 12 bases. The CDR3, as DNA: TGCAGTGCTCACGACAGGTTCGAAGCTTTCTTT. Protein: CSAHDRFEAFF.

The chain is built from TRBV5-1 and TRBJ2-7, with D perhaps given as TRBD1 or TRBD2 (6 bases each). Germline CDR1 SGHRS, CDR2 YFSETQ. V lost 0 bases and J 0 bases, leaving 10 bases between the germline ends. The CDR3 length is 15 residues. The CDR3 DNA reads TGCGCCAGCAGCTTGGGAGGGGGAGGCTCCTACGAGCAGTACTTC. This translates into CASSLGGGGSYEQYF.

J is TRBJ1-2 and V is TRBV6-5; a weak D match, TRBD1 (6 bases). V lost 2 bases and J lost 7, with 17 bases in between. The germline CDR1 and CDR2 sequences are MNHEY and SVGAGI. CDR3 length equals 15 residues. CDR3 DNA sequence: TGTGCCAGCAGTTACACGAAAACAGGGTACCCTGGCTACACCTTC. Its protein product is CASSYTKTGYPGYTF.

The CDR3 nucleotides read TGCGCCAGCAGTCTCGACAGGGTACAGACCCAGTACTTC. Its translation is CASSLDRVQTQYF. The chain recombines TRBV5-1 with TRBJ2-5, with 7 bases fitting TRBD1. The J segment lost 6 bases and the V segment lost 5 bases, leaving 7 bases of the junction unmatched. Germline loops: CDR1 SGHRS, CDR2 YFSETQ. The CDR3 runs 13 residues.

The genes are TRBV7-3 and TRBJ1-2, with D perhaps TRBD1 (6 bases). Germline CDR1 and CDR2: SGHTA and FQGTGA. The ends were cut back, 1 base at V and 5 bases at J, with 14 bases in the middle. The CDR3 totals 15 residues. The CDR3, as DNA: TGTGCCAGCAGCTTAAGATTGGGGGCGACATATGGCTACACCTTC. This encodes CASSLRLGATYGYTF.

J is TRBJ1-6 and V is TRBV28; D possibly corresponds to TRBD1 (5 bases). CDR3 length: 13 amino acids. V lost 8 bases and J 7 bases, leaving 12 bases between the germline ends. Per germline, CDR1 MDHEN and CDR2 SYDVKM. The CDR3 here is CASGGGGNSPLHF. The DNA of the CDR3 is TGTGCCAGCGGCGGCGGGGGGAATTCACCCCTCCACTTT. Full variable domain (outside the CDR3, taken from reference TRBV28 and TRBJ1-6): DVKVTQSSRYLVKRTGEKVFLECVQDMDHENMFWYRQDPGLGLRLIYFSYDVKMKEKGDIPEGYSVSREKKERFSLILESASTNQTSMYLCASGGGGNSPLHFGNGTRLTVT.

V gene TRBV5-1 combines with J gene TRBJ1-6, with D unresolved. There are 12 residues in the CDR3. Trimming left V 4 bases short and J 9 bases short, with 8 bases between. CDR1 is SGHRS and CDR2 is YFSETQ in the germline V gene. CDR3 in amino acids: CASSQDGSPLHF. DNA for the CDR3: TGCGCCAGCAGCCAAGACGGTTCACCCCTCCACTTT. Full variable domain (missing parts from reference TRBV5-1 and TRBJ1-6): KAGVTQTPRYLIKTRGQQVTLSCSPISGHRSVSWYQQTPGQGLQFLFEYFSETQRNKGNFPGRFSGRQFSNSRSEMNVSTLELGDSALYLCASSQDGSPLHFGNGTRLTVT.

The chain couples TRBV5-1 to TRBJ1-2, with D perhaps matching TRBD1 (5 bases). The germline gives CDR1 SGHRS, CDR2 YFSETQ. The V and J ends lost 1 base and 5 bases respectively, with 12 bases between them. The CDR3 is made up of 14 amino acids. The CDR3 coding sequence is TGCGCCAGCAGCTTGCCGGAGGGGCCGTATGGCTACACCTTC. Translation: CASSLPEGPYGYTF.

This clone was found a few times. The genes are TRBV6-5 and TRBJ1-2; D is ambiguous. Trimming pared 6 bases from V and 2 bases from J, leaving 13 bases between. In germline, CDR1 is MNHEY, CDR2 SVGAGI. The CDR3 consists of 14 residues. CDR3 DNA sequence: TGTGCCAGCAGCACCGCCGCCGGCAACTATGGCTACACCTTC. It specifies CASSTAAGNYGYTF.

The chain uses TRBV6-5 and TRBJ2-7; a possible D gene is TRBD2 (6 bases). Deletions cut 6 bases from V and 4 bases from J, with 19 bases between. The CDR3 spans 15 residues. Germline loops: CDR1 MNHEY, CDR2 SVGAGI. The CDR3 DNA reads TGTGCCAGCAGGAACCAGGGCAGGGAGGAGTACGAGCAGTACTTC. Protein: CASRNQGREEYEQYF.

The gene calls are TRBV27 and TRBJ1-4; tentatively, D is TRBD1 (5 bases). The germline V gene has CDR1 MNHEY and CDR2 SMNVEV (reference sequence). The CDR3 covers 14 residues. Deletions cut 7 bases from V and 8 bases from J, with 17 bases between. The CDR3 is CASNRRDRPEKLFF. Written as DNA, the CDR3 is TGTGCCAGCAACAGGCGTGATCGTCCGGAAAAACTGTTTTTT.

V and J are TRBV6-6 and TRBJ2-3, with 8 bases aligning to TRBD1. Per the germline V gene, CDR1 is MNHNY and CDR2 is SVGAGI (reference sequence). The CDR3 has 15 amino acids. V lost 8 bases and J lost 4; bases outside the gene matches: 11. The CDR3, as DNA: TGTGCCAGCTTATTGGACAGGGCATCCCCAGATACGCAGTATTTT. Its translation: CASLLDRASPDTQYF.

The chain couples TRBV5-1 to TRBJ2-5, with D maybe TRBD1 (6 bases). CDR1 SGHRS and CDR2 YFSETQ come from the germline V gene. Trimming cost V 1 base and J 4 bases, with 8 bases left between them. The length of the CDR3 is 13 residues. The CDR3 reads CASSLTGIETQYF. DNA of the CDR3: TGCGCCAGCAGCTTGACAGGGATAGAGACCCAGTACTTC.

In DNA, the CDR3 is TGCGCCAGCAGCCTCCCGACAGGGGGCGACGAAAGCTACACCTTC. This sequence encodes CASSLPTGGDESYTF. The chain recombines TRBV4-1 with TRBJ1-2; 10 bases line up with TRBD1. CDR1 is MGHRA, CDR2 YSYEKL, per germline. V shed 4 bases, J shed 9 bases, and the junction held 11 bases outside the gene matches. The CDR3 is made up of 15 amino acids.

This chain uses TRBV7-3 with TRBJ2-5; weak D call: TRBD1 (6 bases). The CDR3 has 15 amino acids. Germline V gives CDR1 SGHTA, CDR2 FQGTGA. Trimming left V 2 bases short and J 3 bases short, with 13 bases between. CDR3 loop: CASSLGGRLEETQYF. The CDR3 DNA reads TGTGCCAGCAGCTTAGGGGGCCGCCTTGAAGAGACCCAGTACTTC.

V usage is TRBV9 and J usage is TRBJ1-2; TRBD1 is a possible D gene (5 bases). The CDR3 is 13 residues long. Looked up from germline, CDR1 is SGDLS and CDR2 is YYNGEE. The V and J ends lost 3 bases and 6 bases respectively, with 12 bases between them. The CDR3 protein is CASSEFPRDGYTF. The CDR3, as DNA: TGTGCCAGCAGCGAGTTCCCCAGGGATGGCTACACCTTC.

Here the CDR3 reads CASSYYQNTEAFF. The CDR3 bases are TGTGCCAGCAGTTACTATCAGAACACTGAAGCTTTCTTT. The chain recombines TRBV6-6 with TRBJ1-1; D not certain. Germline loops: CDR1 MNHNY, CDR2 SVGAGI (reference sequence). This CDR3 contains 13 residues. With 1 base removed from V and 1 base from J, the gap between germline ends came to 4 bases.